Here is one TCR beta chain with its context. Its antigen is not known. The protocol was immunoSEQ multiplex PCR, while the TCRdb copy is restricted to in-frame clones and leaves out a portion. The sample shows over 100,000 clones, approximately 88% of them seen only once. This sample is part of a study of identifying expanded T cells in peripheral blood. The CDR3 consists of 21 residues. During the collection period, no donor immune events like infections were recorded. General study findings and limits: Differentially abundant clones: 1 to 1.5 between replicates, around 17 at approximately two weeks, less than 20 at four.

Sequenced sample: blood. The receptor was isolated from a person aged 18 to 75 in good health. The V call is TRBV21-1, the J call TRBJ1-5. TRBV21-1 is a pseudogene. The CDR3 DNA sequence: TGTGCCAGCAGCAAAGGAACGTCGGGCTATCTGGCGTACGATAGCAATCAGCCCCAGCATTTT. The encoded protein is CASSKGTSGYLAYDSNQPQHF.